The following is a TCR beta chain sequence with its context. TCRdb re-derived calls from the RACE reads in MiXCR, one entry per CDR3 protein. The sample records some 94,000 distinct CDR3 sequences, roughly 12% being singletons. The data were taken from a study of human T cells and chemical hapten exposure. This CDR3 spans 15 amino acids. Germline lookup yields CDR1 LNHDA and CDR2 SQIVND (reference sequence). V shed 5 bases and J shed 6 bases, with 20 bases lying between them. Time point described: patch test 1, 2 weeks after DPC sensitization. Sample treatment: therapeutic diphenylcyclopropenone sensitization with weekly scalp DPC.

The clonotype originates from a woman aged 35 to 49 with alopecia areata. Some clones in this sample may be carry-over from other donors' samples. The sample was whole blood, taken in connection with sensitization to the hapten diphenylcyclopropenone (DPC). The genes are TRBV19 and TRBJ2-7; TRBD2 might be the D (6 bases). CDR3 in amino acids: CASSPVGGGPSEQYF. For the CDR3, the DNA is TGTGCCAGTAGTCCCGTCGGGGGAGGCCCGTCCGAGCAGTACTTC.